Presented here are 8 T cell receptor beta chains from one specimen sequenced in a study of T cell changes during pregnancy in multiple sclerosis. The repertoire was sequenced with immunoSEQ multiplex PCR; TCRdb's copy has only in-frame clones and lacks some. The table has about 46,000 clones, approximately 91% seen once; the top ten hold about 8.8%. The source material was CD8+ T cells from peripheral blood mononuclear cells, sampled after pregnancy. The receptor source for this set is a female donor with multiple sclerosis, enrolled in a pregnancy study.

The rearrangement joins TRBV5-1 to TRBJ2-5; a possible D gene is TRBD1 (6 bases). CDR3 length: 16 residues. The germline V gene has CDR1 SGHRS and CDR2 YFSETQ. V dropped 0 bases and J dropped 0 bases, with 12 bases sitting between them. The CDR3 coding sequence is TGCGCCAGCAGCTTGGAGGGCAGGGGATACCAAGAGACCCAGTACTTC. Amino acids: CASSLEGRGYQETQYF.

This rearrangement joins TRBV10-3 to TRBJ2-3; TRBD2 matches at 10 bases. The CDR3 length is 15 residues. Germline CDR1 and CDR2: ENHRY and SYGVKD. With 3 bases clipped from V and 4 bases from J, the junction kept 4 bases outside the gene matches. The CDR3 region is CAISDGSGGADTQYF. CDR3 nucleotide sequence: TGTGCCATCAGTGATGGCAGCGGGGGGGCAGATACGCAGTATTTT.

The chain couples TRBV10-2 to TRBJ2-7, with D maybe TRBD2 (7 bases). V dropped 8 bases and J dropped 9 bases, with 23 bases sitting between them. The V gene's germline CDR1 is WSHSY and CDR2 SAAADI. The CDR3 sequence is 14 residues long. The CDR3 reads CASRPTDRLAVQYF. CDR3 coding DNA: TGCGCCAGCCGACCGACGGACAGACTAGCCGTGCAGTACTTC.

The chain is built from TRBV4-1 and TRBJ2-1; D is perhaps TRBD1 (6 bases). This CDR3 spans 19 amino acids. Per the germline V gene, CDR1 is MGHRA and CDR2 is YSYEKL. Trimming pared 3 bases from V and 6 bases from J, leaving 27 bases between. The CDR3 nucleotides read TGCGCCAGCAGCCATTCCCCAGCACCGACAGGAGGTCTACCCAATGAGCAGTTCTTC. The encoded protein is CASSHSPAPTGGLPNEQFF.

The chain has TRBV19 and TRBJ2-7, with 9 bases matching TRBD1. The V gene's germline CDR1 is LNHDA and CDR2 SQIVND (reference sequence). Germline trimming cut 5 bases from V and 4 bases from J; bases unmatched to any gene: 6. The CDR3 is made up of 14 amino acids. CDR3 nucleotide sequence: TGTGCCAGTAGTGCCGGGACAGGGATTTACGAGCAGTACTTC. Its translation is CASSAGTGIYEQYF. The full variable domain, rest sourced from reference TRBV19 and TRBJ2-7, is DGGITQSPKYLFRKEGQNVTLSCEQNLNHDAMYWYRQDPGQGLRLIYYSQIVNDFQKGDIAEGYSVSREKKESFPLTVTSAQKNPTAFYLCASSAGTGIYEQYFGPGTRLTVT.

The rearrangement links TRBV7-9 to TRBJ1-1, with 8 bases aligning to TRBD1. This CDR3 comprises 16 residues. The J segment lost 0 bases and the V segment lost 5 bases, leaving 8 bases of the junction unmatched. CDR1 SEHNR and CDR2 FQNEAQ come from the germline V gene (reference sequence). CDR3 bases: TGTGCCAGCAGCCTCGGACAGGGCGTCATGAACACTGAAGCTTTCTTT. Its translation is CASSLGQGVMNTEAFF.

The chain uses TRBV13 and TRBJ2-1, with 9 positions matching TRBD2. In germline, CDR1 is PRHDT, CDR2 FYEKMQ (reference sequence). The V segment lost 4 bases and the J segment 0 bases; nucleotides outside the gene matches: 7. The CDR3 has 17 residues. The DNA of the CDR3 is TGTGCCAGCAGCTCCCGACTAGCGGCAAGCTCCTACAATGAGCAGTTCTTC. Protein: CASSSRLAASSYNEQFF. Combining the CDR3 with reference TRBV13 and TRBJ2-1 gives the whole variable domain AAGVIQSPRHLIKEKRETATLKCYPIPRHDTVYWYQQGPGQDPQFLISFYEKMQSDKGSIPDRFSAQQFSDYHSELNMSSLELGDSALYFCASSSRLAASSYNEQFFGPGTRLTVL.

This clone was observed a handful of times. This chain connects TRBV19 to TRBJ2-7, with TRBD2 as a possible D gene (7 bases). The CDR3 contains 13 residues. Trimming took off 9 bases at V and 12 bases at J, with 24 bases between the two ends. Germline assignment: CDR1 LNHDA and CDR2 SQIVND (reference sequence). The CDR3 sequence: CASSQGGARPPYF. Written as DNA, the CDR3 is TGTGCCAGCTCCCAAGGGGGGGCGCGGCCCCCGTACTTC.